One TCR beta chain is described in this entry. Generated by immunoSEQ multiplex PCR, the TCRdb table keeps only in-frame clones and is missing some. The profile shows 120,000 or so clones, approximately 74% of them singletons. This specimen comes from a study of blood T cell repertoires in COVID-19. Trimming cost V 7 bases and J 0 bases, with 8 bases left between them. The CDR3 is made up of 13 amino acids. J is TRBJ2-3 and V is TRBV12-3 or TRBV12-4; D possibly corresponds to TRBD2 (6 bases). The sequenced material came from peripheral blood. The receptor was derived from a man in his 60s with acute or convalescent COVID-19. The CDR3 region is CASNGGSTDTQYF. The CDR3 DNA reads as TGTGCCAGCAATGGAGGGAGCACAGATACGCAGTATTTT.